Described below is a single T cell receptor (beta chain) sequence and its context. Its antigen is unknown. The input lacks base qualities; no much larger clone sits a single base away. TCRbeta CDR3 regions were amplified from genomic DNA by means of the immunoSEQ Assay, a bias-controlled multiplex PCR. The published analysis was carried out like this. Within the assay, amplification of reference gene primers was used to estimate how many nucleated cells each sample contained. To quantify the absolute abundance of each unique TCRbeta CDR3 rearrangement, sequence reads were collapsed and filtered. Productive Simpson clonality was computed per sample as the square root of Simpson's diversity index over productive rearrangements. The immuneACCESS repertoire file appears here via TCRdb, limited to in-frame rearrangements. These files lack a portion of the clones; in checked studies, under half of the deficit traces to unresolved V genes, and the cause of the others is not known. V, J and clone size are those of that table, while D and trimming were read from the DNA. This sample lists some 250,000 clones; about nine tenths were detected once. The top ten hold about 16% of the sample.

Participants in the prospective study were aged roughly 18 to 95 years, lived in over 20 United States geographic areas, and enrolled through a virtual design. In the prospective study, cohorts were assigned on the basis of participant-reported clinical history obtained from a screening survey and a study questionnaire. Recovered participants in ImmuneRACE Cohort 3 were defined by two consecutive negative NP/OP PCR tests, clearance by a healthcare professional, or resolution of symptoms. Each participant in the prospective study had whole blood, serum and a nasopharyngeal or oropharyngeal swab collected by mobile phlebotomists. Additional blood draws and questionnaires over a roughly two-month period could optionally be provided by prospective study participants. Blood samples from the prospective study were shipped frozen or at room temperature prior to DNA extraction. The entry originates in a study of blood T cell repertoires in COVID-19 (dated by TCRdb to 2018 to 2021). Regarding the complete study: Collaborator samples came from the United States, Italy and Spain and covered acute and convalescent phases of COVID-19. The material from the prospective study consisted of cDNA or gDNA derived from T cells, B-cell-depleted T cells, or PBMCs. The dataset comprised deeply sampled blood TCRbeta repertoires from subjects exposed to, actively infected with, or recovered from COVID-19. The repertoires were made available in a free public database intended to serve as a resource for research on the immune response to SARS-CoV-2. Samples were obtained from the ongoing ImmuneRACE study (first 160 participants) and from 1,000 to 1,500 subjects provided by 6 global collaborators. A de-identified subject ID, COVID-19 status, age in years and sex were almost always included in the sample metadata. Where HLA class I and class II types were available, the types were taken from metadata supplied by the sample provider, not from assay-based typing.

The CDR3 runs 14 amino acids, cysteine and phenylalanine included. Kept here is only the CDR3 DNA, which spans 42 bases and is read in frame from base 1. The CDR1 and CDR2 encoded by the germline V gene (reference sequence) are MNHEY and SMNVEV. V loses 6 bases of germline sequence and J loses 1 base, and the interval between the two ends is 13 bases. General findings and caveats noted by the study authors: Clinical and demographic metadata were provided uncurated, with the amount varying by source and participant.

Sequenced material: PBMCs or T cells enriched from blood (not recorded which). The TCR sequence derives from a man between 18 and 35 years old who had recovered from COVID-19. The chain links TRBV27 with TRBJ2-7; 5 matching bases give a weak D call of TRBD2. The CDR3 protein sequence reads: CASRAEWESYEQYF. The DNA sequence is given as TGTGCCAGCAGGGCCGAGTGGGAGTCCTACGAGCAGTACTTC.